These T cell receptor beta chains were read from a single sample in a study of CD8 T cells in ankylosing spondylitis. TCRdb re-analysed the 5' RACE reads in MiXCR, keeping a single row per CDR3 protein. The table shows some 30,000 distinct CDR3 sequences, with roughly 6.8% occurring only once. Input material: blood, either unsorted or a sorted T cell fraction (not recorded which). These receptors all come from a male donor with ankylosing spondylitis or in good health (not recorded which). Each CDR3 is given with its conserved first and last residue. The D gene is left open where the match is weak. Clone size, where shown, is once, few, many, or a class for clones that have expanded.

many	TRBV5-5	TRBD2	TRBJ2-5	CASSPSIAGEGETQYF	TGTGCCAGCAGCCCCAGTATAGCGGGAGAGGGAGAGACCCAGTACTTC
many	TRBV6-1	.	TRBJ1-2	CASSRQVLYGYTF	TGTGCCAGCAGCCGACAGGTTCTCTATGGCTACACCTTC
few	TRBV11-3	.	TRBJ1-1	CASSLDSTAGAFF	TGTGCCAGCAGCTTAGACTCGACAGCGGGAGCTTTCTTT
many	TRBV5-1	.	TRBJ1-3	CASSLDGVSSGNTIYF	TGCGCCAGCAGCTTGGATGGCGTAAGCTCTGGAAACACCATATATTTT
many	TRBV2	.	TRBJ2-3	CASSEGGALWSTDTQYF	TGTGCCAGCAGTGAAGGTGGTGCACTTTGGAGCACAGATACGCAGTATTTT
many	TRBV24-1	.	TRBJ2-1	CATSADNEQFF	TGTGCCACCAGTGCCGACAATGAGCAGTTCTTC
many	TRBV6-1	.	TRBJ1-1	CASSPYTASEAFF	TGTGCCAGCAGCCCTTACACAGCCTCGGAAGCTTTCTTT
many	TRBV19	.	TRBJ2-3	CASTARGITDTQYF	TGTGCCAGTACTGCGCGCGGTATCACAGATACGCAGTATTTT
.	TRBV7-9	.	TRBJ2-3	CASSWASKGADTQYF	TGTGCCAGCAGCTGGGCCAGCAAGGGGGCAGATACGCAGTATTTT
many	TRBV5-1	.	TRBJ1-1	CASSLEPRWNTEAFF	TGCGCCAGCAGCTTGGAACCCAGATGGAACACTGAAGCTTTCTTT
many	TRBV5-5	.	TRBJ2-5	CASSLASTYQETQYF	TGTGCCAGCAGCTTGGCCTCGACTTATCAAGAGACCCAGTACTTC
medium-sized	TRBV20-1	.	TRBJ1-2	CSARILVGDAEGYTF	TGCAGTGCTAGGATATTGGTTGGCGATGCCGAGGGCTACACCTTC
many	TRBV5-1	.	TRBJ2-7	CASSAGPGSYEQYF	TGCGCCAGCAGCGCGGGACCCGGTTCCTACGAGCAGTACTTC